The T cell receptor beta chain under discussion was sequenced for a study of T cells in women clearing cervical HPV infection. Concerning this clone itself: No antigen is known for it. The read falls 3 residues short of the CDR3 end, and the missing part is taken from the germline J gene.

The V end lost 2 bases, the J end lost 1 base, and 6 bases lay between the germline ends. Germline V gives CDR1 SGHNT, CDR2 YYREEE (reference sequence). The CDR3 length is 13 residues. Generated by immunoSEQ multiplex PCR, the TCRdb table keeps only in-frame clones and is missing some. This sample's table reports about 35,000 clones. Study observations and caveats: Effector/memory and HPV-specific T cells were not isolated, and association timing is unknown.

The chain combines TRBV5-4 with TRBJ1-1; D is unresolved. This receptor was identified in a woman aged 18 to 75 with a cervical HPV16 infection that either progressed to CIN3+ or cleared (not recorded which). Material: blood buffy coat. Incomplete CDR3 DNA: TGTGCCAGCAGCTTACGAGGGAACACTGAA. Translation gives CASSLRGNTE. In full, the CDR3 reads CASSLRGNTEAFF.